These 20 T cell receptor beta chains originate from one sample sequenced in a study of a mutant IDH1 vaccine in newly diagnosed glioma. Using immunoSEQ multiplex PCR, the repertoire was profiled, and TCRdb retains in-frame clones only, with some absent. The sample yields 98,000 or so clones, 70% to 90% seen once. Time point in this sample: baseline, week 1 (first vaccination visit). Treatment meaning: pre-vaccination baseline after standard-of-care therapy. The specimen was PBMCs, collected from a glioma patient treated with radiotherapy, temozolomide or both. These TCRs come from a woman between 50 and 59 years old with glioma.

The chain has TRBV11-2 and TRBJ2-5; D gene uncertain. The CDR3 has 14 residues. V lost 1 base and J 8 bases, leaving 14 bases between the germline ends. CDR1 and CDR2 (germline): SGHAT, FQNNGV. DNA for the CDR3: TGTGCCAGCAGCTTAGGGGCCCGCCTGGACACCCAGTACTTC. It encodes CASSLGARLDTQYF.

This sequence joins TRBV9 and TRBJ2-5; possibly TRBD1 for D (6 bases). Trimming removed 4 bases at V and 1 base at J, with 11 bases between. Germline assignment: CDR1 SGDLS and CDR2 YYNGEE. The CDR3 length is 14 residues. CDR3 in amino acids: CASSKQGTQETQYF. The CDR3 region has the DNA TGTGCCAGCAGCAAGCAGGGGACCCAAGAGACCCAGTACTTC.

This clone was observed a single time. CDR3 amino acids: CASSYDRHTEAFF. The CDR3 nucleotides are TGTGCCAGCAGTTATGACAGGCACACTGAAGCTTTCTTT. V gene TRBV6-5 combines with J gene TRBJ1-1; D might be TRBD1 (6 bases). Germline loops: CDR1 MNHEY, CDR2 SVGAGI. There are 13 residues in the CDR3. Trimming removed 3 bases at V and 3 bases at J, with 8 bases between.

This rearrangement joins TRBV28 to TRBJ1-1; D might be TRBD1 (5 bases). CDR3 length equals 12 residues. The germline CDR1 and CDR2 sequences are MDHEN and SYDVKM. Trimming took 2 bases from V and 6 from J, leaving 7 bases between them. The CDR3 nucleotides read TGTGCCAGCAGTTTAGTGGGGCCTGAAGCTTTCTTT. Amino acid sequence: CASSLVGPEAFF.

This chain's CDR3 is CSVGRQGGDTQYF. The CDR3 DNA is TGCAGCGTTGGACGTCAAGGGGGAGATACGCAGTATTTT. The rearrangement links TRBV29-1 to TRBJ2-3; D is perhaps TRBD1 (6 bases). Germline V gene lookup returns CDR1 SQVTM and CDR2 ANQGSEA. There are 13 residues in the CDR3. V lost 4 bases and J 5 bases, leaving 13 bases between the germline ends.

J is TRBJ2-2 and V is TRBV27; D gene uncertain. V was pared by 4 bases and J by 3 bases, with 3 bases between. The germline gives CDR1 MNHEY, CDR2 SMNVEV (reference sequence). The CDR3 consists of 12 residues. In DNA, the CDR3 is TGTGCCAGCAGTTATCACACCGGGGAGCTGTTTTTT. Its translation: CASSYHTGELFF.

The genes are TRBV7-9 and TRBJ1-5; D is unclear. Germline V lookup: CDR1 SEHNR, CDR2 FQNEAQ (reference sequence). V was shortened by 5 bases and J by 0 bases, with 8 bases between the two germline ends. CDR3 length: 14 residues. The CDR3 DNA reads TGTGCCAGCAGCCGCAGAGATAGCAATCAGCCCCAGCATTTT. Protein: CASSRRDSNQPQHF.

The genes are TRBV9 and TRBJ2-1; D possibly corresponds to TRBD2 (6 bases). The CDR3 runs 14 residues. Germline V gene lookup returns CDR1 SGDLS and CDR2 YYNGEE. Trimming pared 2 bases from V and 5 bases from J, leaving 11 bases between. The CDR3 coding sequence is TGTGCCAGCAGCGTTATCGGGAGAGACAATGAGCAGTTCTTC. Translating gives CASSVIGRDNEQFF. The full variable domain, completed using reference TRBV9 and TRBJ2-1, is DSGVTQTPKHLITATGQRVTLRCSPRSGDLSVYWYQQSLDQGLQFLIQYYNGEERAKGNILERFSAQQFPDLHSELNLSSLELGDSALYFCASSVIGRDNEQFFGPGTRLTVL.

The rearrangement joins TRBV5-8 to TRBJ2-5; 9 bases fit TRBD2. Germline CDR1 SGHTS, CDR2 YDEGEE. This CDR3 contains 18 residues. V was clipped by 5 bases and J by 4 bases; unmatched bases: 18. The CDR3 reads CASRFPRLAGYARETQYF. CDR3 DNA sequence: TGTGCCAGCAGATTTCCAAGGCTAGCGGGATATGCAAGAGAGACCCAGTACTTC.

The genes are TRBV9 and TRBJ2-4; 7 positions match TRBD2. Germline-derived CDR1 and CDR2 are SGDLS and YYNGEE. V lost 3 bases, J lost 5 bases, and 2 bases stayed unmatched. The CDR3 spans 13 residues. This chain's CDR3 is CASSAGLQNIQYF. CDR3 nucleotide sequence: TGTGCCAGCAGCGCGGGACTACAAAACATTCAGTACTTC.

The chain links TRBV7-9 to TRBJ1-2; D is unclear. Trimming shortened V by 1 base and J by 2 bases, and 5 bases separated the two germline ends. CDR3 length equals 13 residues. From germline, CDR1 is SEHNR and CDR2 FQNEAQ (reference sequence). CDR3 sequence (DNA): TGTGCCAGCAGCTTAGGCGGGAACTATGGCTACACCTTC. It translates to CASSLGGNYGYTF.

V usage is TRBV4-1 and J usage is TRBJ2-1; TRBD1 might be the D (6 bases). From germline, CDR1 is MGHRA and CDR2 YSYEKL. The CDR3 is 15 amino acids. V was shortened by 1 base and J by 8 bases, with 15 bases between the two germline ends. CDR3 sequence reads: CASSQGGYRADEQFF. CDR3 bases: TGCGCCAGCAGCCAAGGGGGGTACAGGGCAGATGAGCAGTTCTTC.

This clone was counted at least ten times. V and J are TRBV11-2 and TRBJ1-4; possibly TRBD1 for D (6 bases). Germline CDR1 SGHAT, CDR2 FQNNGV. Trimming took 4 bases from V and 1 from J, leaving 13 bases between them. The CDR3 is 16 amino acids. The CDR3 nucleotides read TGTGCCAGCAGCTGGCTCAGGGGAAGAACTAATGAAAAACTGTTTTTT. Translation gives CASSWLRGRTNEKLFF.

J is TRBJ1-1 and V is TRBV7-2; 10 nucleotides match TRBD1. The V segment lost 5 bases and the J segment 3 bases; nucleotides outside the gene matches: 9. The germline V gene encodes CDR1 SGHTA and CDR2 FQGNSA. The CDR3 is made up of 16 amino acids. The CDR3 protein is CASSRTGGLSHTEAFF. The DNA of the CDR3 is TGTGCCAGCAGCAGGACAGGGGGATTGAGTCACACTGAAGCTTTCTTT.

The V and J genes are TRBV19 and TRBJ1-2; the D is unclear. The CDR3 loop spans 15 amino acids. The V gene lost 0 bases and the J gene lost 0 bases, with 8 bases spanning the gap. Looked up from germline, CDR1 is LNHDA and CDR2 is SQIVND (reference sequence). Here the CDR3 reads CASSIESKPNYGYTF. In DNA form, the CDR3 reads TGTGCCAGTAGTATAGAGTCAAAACCTAACTATGGCTACACCTTC.

CDR3 sequence reads: CASSSDGTGANVLTF. The CDR3 bases are TGTGCCAGCAGTTCCGACGGAACTGGGGCCAACGTCCTGACTTTC. The chain employs TRBV27 and TRBJ2-6; unclear D gene. Deletions cut 4 bases from V and 2 bases from J, with 9 bases between. The CDR3 runs to 15 residues. Germline V gene data show CDR1 as MNHEY and CDR2 as SMNVEV (reference sequence).

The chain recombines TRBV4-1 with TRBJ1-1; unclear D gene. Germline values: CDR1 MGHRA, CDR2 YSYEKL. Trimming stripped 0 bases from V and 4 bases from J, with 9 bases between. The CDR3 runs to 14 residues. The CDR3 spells CASSQDRVATEAFF. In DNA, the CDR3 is TGCGCCAGCAGCCAAGATAGGGTGGCCACTGAAGCTTTCTTT.

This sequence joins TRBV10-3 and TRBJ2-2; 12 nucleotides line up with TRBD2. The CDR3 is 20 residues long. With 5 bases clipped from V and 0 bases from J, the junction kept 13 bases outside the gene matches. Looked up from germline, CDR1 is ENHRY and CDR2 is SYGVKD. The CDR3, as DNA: TGTGCCATCAGTAGTCGGACTATAGGGACTAGCGGGCCGAACACCGGGGAGCTGTTTTTT. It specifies CAISSRTIGTSGPNTGELFF.

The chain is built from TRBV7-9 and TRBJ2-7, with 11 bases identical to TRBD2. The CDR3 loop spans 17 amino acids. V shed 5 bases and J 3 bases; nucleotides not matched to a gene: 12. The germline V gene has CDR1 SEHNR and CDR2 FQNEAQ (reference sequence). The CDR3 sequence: CASSPASGRFRNYEQYF. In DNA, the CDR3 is TGTGCCAGCAGCCCAGCTAGCGGGAGGTTTCGGAACTACGAGCAGTACTTC.

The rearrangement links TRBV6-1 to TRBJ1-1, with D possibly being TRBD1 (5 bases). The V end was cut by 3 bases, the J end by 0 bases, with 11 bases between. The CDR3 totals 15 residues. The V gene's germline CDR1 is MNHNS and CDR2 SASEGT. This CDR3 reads CASSDRQTLNTEAFF. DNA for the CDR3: TGTGCCAGCAGTGATCGACAGACACTGAACACTGAAGCTTTCTTT.